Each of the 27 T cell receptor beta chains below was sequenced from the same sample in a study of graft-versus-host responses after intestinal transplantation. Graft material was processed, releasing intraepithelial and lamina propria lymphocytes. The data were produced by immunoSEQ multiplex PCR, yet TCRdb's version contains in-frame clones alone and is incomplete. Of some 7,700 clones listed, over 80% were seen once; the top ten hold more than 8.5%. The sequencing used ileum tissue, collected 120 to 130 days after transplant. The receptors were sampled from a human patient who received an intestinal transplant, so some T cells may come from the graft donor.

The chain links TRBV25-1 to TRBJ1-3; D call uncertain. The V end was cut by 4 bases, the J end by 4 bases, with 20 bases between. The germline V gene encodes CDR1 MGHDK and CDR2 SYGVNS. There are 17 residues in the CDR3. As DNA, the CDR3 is TGTGCCAGCAGTGCCAGTATCACAAGGAGTCGCGGAAACACCATATATTTT. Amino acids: CASSASITRSRGNTIYF. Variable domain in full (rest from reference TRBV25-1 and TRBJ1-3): EADIYQTPRYLVIGTGKKITLECSQTMGHDKMYWYQQDPGMELHLIHYSYGVNSTEKGDLSSESTVSRIRTEHFPLTLESARPSHTSQYLCASSASITRSRGNTIYFGEGSWLTVV.

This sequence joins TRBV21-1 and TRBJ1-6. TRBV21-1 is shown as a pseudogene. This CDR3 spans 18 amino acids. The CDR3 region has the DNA TGTGCCAGCAGGGTGTCTCTAGCTACACAACATCATAATTCACCCCTCCACTTT. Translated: CASRVSLATQHHNSPLHF.

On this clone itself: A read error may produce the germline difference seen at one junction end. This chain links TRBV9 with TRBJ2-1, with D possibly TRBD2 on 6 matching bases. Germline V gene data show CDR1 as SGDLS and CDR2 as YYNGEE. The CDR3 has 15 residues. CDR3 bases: TGTGTCAGCAGCGTTAGCGGAGCCTCCTACAATGAGCAGTTCTTC. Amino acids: CVSSVSGASYNEQFF.

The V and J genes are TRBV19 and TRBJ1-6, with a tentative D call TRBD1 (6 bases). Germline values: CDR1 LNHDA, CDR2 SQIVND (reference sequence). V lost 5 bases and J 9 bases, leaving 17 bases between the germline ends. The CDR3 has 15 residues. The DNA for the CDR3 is TGTGCCAGTAGTCTACTATGGGGGGCTAGTTCACCCCTCCACTTT. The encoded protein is CASSLLWGASSPLHF.

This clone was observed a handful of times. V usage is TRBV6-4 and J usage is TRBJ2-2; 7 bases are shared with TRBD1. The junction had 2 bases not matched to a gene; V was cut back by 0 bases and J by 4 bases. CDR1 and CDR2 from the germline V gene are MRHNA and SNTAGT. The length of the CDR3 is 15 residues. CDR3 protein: CASSDSGGATGELFF. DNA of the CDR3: TGTGCCAGCAGTGACTCAGGGGGCGCCACCGGGGAGCTGTTTTTT.

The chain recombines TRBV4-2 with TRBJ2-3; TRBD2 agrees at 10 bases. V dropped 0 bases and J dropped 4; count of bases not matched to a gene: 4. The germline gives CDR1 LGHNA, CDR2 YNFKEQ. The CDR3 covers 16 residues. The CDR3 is CASSQDRTSGADTQYF. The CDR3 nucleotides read TGTGCCAGCAGCCAAGATAGAACTAGCGGGGCAGATACGCAGTATTTT.

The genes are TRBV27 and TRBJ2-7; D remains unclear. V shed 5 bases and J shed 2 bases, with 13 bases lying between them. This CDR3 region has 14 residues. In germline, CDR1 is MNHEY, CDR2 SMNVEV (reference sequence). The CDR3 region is CASSVSQGTYEQYF. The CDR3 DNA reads TGTGCCAGCAGTGTCTCCCAAGGGACCTACGAGCAGTACTTC.

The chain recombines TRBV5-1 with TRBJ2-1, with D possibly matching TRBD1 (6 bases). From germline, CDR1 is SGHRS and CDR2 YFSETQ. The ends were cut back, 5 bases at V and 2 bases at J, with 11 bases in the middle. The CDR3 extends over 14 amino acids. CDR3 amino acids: CASSPQGTYNEQFF. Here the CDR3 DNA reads TGCGCCAGCAGTCCACAGGGAACCTACAATGAGCAGTTCTTC.

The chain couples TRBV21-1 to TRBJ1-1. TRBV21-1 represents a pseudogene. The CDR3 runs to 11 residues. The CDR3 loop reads CASSKAEGAFF. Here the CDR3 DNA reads TGTGCCAGCAGCAAAGCGGAGGGGGCTTTCTTT.

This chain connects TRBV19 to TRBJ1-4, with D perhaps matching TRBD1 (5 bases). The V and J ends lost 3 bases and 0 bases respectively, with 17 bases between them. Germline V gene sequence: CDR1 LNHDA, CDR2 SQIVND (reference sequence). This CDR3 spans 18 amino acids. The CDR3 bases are TGTGCCAGTAGTATTGGCCAACTGGGGACCGCAACTAATGAAAAACTGTTTTTT. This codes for CASSIGQLGTATNEKLFF.

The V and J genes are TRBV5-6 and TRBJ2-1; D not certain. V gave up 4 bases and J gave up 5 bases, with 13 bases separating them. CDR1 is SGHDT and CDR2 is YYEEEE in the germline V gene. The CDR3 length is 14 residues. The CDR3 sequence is CASSPRRTDNEQFF. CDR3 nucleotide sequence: TGTGCCAGCAGCCCCCGACGGACGGACAATGAGCAGTTCTTC.

DNA of the CDR3: TGTGCCAGCAGCCGGACGGAGTCTGGGGCCAACGTCCTGACTTTC. Its protein is CASSRTESGANVLTF. The chain employs TRBV7-9 and TRBJ2-6; D call uncertain. From germline, CDR1 is SEHNR and CDR2 FQNEAQ (reference sequence). The germline V and J ends were trimmed by 5 bases and 1 base, with 9 bases remaining between them. The CDR3 length is 15 residues.

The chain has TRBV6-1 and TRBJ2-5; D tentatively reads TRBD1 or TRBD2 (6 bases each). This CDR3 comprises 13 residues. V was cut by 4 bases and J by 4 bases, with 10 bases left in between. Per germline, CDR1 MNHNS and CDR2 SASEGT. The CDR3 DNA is TGTGCCAGCAGTGCACAGGGAGGAGAGACCCAGTACTTC. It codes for CASSAQGGETQYF.

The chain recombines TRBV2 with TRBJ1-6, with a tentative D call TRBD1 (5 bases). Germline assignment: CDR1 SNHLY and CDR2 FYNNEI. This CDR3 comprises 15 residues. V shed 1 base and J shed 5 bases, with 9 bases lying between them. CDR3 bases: TGTGCCAGCAGTGAAGGAGGACATAATAATTCACCCCTCCACTTT. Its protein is CASSEGGHNNSPLHF. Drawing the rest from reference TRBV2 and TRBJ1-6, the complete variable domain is EPEVTQTPSHQVTQMGQEVILRCVPISNHLYFYWYRQILGQKVEFLVSFYNNEISEKSEIFDDQFSVERPDGSNFTLKIRSTKLEDSAMYFCASSEGGHNNSPLHFGNGTRLTVT.

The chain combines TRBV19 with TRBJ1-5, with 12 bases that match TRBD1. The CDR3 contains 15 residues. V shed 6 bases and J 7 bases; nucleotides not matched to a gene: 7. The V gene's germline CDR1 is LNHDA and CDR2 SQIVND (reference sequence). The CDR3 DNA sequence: TGTGCCAGTAGCGGGACAGGGGGCACGGGGCAGCCCCAGCATTTT. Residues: CASSGTGGTGQPQHF.

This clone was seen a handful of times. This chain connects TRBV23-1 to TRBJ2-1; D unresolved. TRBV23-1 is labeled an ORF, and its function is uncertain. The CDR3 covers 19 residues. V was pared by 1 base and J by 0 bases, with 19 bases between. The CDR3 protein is CASSQYCRWLPNSYNEQFF. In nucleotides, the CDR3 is TGCGCCAGCAGTCAATATTGTCGTTGGCTACCGAACTCCTACAATGAGCAGTTCTTC.

This chain's CDR3 is CASSLADTQYF. Written as DNA, the CDR3 is TGCGCCAGCAGCTTGGCTGATACGCAGTATTTT. J is TRBJ2-3 and V is TRBV5-1; D unclear. Trimming shortened V by 0 bases and J by 6 bases, and 2 bases separated the two germline ends. Germline V gene lookup returns CDR1 SGHRS and CDR2 YFSETQ. The CDR3 is 11 residues long.

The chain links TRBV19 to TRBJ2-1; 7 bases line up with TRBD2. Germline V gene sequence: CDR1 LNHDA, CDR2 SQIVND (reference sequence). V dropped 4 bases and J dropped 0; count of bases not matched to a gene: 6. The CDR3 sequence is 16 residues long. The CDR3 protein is CASSNSGLRSYNEQFF. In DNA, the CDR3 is TGTGCCAGTAGTAATAGCGGGCTCCGCTCCTACAATGAGCAGTTCTTC. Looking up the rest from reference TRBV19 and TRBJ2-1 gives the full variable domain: DGGITQSPKYLFRKEGQNVTLSCEQNLNHDAMYWYRQDPGQGLRLIYYSQIVNDFQKGDIAEGYSVSREKKESFPLTVTSAQKNPTAFYLCASSNSGLRSYNEQFFGPGTRLTVL.

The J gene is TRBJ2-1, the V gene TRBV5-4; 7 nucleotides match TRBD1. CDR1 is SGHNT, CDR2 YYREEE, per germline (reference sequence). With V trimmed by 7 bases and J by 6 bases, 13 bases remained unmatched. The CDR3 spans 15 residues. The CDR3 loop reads CASHTRQGVINEQFF. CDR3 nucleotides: TGTGCCAGCCATACGAGACAGGGCGTGATCAATGAGCAGTTCTTC.

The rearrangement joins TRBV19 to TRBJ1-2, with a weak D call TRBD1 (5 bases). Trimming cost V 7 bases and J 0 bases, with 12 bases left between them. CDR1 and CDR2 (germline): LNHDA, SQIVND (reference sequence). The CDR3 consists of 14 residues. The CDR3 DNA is TGTGCCAGTATGGGGGACCGCTCTAACTATGGCTACACCTTC. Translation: CASMGDRSNYGYTF.

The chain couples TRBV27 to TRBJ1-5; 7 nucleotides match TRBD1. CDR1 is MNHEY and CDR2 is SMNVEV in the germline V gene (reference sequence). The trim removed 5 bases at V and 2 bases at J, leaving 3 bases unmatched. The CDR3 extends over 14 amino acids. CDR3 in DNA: TGTGCCAGCAGTATCACAGGGGGCAATCAGCCCCAGCATTTT. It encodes CASSITGGNQPQHF.

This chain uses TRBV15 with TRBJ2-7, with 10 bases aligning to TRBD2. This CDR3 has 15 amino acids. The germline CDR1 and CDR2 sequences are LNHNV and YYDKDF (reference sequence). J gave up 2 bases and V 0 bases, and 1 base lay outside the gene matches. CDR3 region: CATSRDSGGPYEQYF. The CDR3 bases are TGTGCCACCAGCAGAGATAGCGGGGGGCCCTACGAGCAGTACTTC.

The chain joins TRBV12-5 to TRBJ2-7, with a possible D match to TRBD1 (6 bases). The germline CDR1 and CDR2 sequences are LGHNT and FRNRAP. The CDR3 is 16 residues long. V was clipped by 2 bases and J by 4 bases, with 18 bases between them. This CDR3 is CASGLSQGRVEYEQYF. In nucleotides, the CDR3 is TGTGCTAGTGGTTTGTCACAGGGCAGGGTGGAGTACGAGCAGTACTTC.

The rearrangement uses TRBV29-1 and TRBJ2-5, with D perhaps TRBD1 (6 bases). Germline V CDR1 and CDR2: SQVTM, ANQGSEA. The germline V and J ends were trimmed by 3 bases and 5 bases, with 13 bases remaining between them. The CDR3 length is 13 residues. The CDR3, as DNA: TGCAGCGTTGAGGGGACAAGGGGGGAGACCCAGTACTTC. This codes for CSVEGTRGETQYF.

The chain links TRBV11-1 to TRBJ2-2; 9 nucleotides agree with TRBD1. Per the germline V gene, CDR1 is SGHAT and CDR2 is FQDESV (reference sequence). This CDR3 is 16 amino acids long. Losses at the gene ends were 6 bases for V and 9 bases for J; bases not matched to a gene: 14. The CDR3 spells CASSQGQGRATRELFF. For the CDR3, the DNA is TGTGCCAGCAGTCAGGGACAGGGAAGGGCTACCCGGGAGCTGTTTTTT.

Here the CDR3 reads CASSSGLAGVSSYNEQFF. CDR3 nucleotide sequence: TGTGCCAGCAGCTCGGGACTAGCGGGGGTTAGCTCCTACAATGAGCAGTTCTTC. The chain couples TRBV5-4 to TRBJ2-1; 14 bases fit TRBD2. V lost 3 bases and J lost 0; bases outside the gene matches: 5. This CDR3 is built from 18 residues. The germline V gene encodes CDR1 SGHNT and CDR2 YYREEE (reference sequence).

CDR3 DNA: TGTGCCAGCAGCTTGACGCGGGGACTGAGTTCCTACGAGCAGTACTTC. Its translation: CASSLTRGLSSYEQYF. V gene TRBV5-4 combines with J gene TRBJ2-7, with D perhaps TRBD2 (6 bases). V gave up 1 base and J gave up 1 base, with 15 bases separating them. The germline gives CDR1 SGHNT, CDR2 YYREEE (reference sequence). The CDR3 extends over 16 amino acids.